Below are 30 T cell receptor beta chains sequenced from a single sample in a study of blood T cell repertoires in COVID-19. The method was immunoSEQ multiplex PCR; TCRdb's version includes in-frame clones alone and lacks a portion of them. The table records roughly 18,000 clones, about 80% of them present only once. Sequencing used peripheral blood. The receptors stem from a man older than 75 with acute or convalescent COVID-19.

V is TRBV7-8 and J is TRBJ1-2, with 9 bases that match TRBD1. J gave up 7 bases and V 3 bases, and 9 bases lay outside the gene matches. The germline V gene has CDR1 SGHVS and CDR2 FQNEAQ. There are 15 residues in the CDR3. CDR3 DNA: TGTGCCAGCAGCTTGAAACAGGGGGCGCCCGGTGGCTACACCTTC. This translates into CASSLKQGAPGGYTF.

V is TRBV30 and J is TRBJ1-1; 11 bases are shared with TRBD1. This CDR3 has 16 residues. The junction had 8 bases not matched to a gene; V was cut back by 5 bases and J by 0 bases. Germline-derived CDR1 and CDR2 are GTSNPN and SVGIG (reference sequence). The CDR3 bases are TGTGCCTGGTTTCACCGGGACAGGGGGTTGAACACTGAAGCTTTCTTT. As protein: CAWFHRDRGLNTEAFF.

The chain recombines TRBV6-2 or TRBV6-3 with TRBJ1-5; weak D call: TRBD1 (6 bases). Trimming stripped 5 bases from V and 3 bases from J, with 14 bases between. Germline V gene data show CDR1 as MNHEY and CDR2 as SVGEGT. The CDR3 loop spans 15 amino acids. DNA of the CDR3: TGTGCCAGCAGTCCAACGGGACAAGCCAATCAGCCCCAGCATTTT. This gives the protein CASSPTGQANQPQHF.

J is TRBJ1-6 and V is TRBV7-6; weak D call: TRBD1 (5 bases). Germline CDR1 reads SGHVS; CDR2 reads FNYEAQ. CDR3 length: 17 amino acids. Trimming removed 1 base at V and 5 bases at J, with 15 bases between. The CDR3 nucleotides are TGTGCCAGCAGCTTAGACCCGGGGGGGGATAATAATTCACCCCTCCACTTT. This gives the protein CASSLDPGGDNNSPLHF.

CDR3: CASSLAGAYNEQFF. The CDR3 DNA is TGTGCCAGTAGTCTTGCGGGGGCTTACAATGAGCAGTTCTTC. The rearrangement links TRBV19 to TRBJ2-1, with D perhaps TRBD2 (7 bases). The CDR3 runs 14 residues. Germline-derived CDR1 and CDR2 are LNHDA and SQIVND (reference sequence). The V and J ends lost 5 bases and 4 bases respectively, with 12 bases between them.

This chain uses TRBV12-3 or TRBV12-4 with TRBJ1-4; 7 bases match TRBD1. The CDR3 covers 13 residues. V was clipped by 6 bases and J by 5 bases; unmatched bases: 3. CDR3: CASRQGENEKLFF. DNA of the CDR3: TGTGCCAGCAGGCAGGGGGAAAATGAAAAACTGTTTTTT.

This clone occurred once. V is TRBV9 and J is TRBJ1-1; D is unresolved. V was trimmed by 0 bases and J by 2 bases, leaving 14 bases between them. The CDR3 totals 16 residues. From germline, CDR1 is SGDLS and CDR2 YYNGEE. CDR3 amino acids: CASSVGPSRSNTEAFF. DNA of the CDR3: TGTGCCAGCAGCGTAGGGCCGTCGAGGTCCAACACTGAAGCTTTCTTT.

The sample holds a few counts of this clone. This chain's CDR3 is CASSLQPGEGRRSYEQYF. Here the CDR3 DNA reads TGTGCCAGCAGCTTACAACCTGGGGAGGGACGAAGGTCCTACGAGCAGTACTTC. The rearrangement uses TRBV11-2 and TRBJ2-7, with 7 bases lining up with TRBD2. V was clipped by 2 bases and J by 1 base; unmatched bases: 14. This CDR3 is 18 amino acids long. Per germline, CDR1 SGHAT and CDR2 FQNNGV.

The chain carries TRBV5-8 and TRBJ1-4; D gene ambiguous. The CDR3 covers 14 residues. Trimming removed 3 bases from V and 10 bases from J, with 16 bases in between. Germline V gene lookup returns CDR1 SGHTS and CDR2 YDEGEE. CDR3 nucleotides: TGTGCCAGCAGCTCGGGGATATGGTTTGGAAAACTGTTTTTT. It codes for CASSSGIWFGKLFF.

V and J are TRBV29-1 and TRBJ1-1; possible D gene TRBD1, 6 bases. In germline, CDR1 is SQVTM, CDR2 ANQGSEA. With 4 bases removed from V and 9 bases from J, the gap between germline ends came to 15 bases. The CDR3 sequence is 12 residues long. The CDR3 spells CSVGTLTGKAFF. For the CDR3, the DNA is TGCAGCGTTGGTACACTAACAGGGAAAGCTTTCTTT.

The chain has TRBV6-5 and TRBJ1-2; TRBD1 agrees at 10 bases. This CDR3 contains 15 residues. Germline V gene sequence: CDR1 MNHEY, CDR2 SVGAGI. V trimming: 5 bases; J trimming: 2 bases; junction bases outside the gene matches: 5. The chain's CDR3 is CASSTWTGGNYGYTF. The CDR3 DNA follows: TGTGCCAGCAGTACCTGGACAGGGGGAAACTATGGCTACACCTTC.

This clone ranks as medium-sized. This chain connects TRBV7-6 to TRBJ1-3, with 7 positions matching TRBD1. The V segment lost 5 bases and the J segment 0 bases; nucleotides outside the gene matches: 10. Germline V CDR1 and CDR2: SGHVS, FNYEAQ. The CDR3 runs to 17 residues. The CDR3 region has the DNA TGTGCCAGCAGCCAAAACCTCCGGGACAGCTCTGGAAACACCATATATTTT. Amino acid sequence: CASSQNLRDSSGNTIYF.

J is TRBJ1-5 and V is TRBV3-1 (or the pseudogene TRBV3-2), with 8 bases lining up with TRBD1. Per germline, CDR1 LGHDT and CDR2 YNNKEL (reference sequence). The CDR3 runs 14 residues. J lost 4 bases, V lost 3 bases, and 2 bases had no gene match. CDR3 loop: CASSHGQGNQPQHF. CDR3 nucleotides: TGTGCCAGCAGCCACGGACAGGGAAATCAGCCCCAGCATTTT.

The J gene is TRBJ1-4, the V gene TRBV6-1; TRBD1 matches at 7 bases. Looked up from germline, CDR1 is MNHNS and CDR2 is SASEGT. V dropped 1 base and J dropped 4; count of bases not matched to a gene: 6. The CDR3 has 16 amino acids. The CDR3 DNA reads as TGTGCCAGCAGTGAAGGTATGGGACAGCTTAATGAAAAACTGTTTTTT. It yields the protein CASSEGMGQLNEKLFF.

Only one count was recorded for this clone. The CDR3 spells CASSPRDRGEKLFF. The CDR3 nucleotides read TGCGCCAGCAGCCCGCGGGACAGGGGTGAAAAACTGTTTTTT. The V call is TRBV4-1, the J call TRBJ1-4, with 10 bases matching TRBD1. This CDR3 has 14 residues. The V gene's germline CDR1 is MGHRA and CDR2 YSYEKL. Losses at the gene ends were 4 bases for V and 7 bases for J; bases not matched to a gene: 3.

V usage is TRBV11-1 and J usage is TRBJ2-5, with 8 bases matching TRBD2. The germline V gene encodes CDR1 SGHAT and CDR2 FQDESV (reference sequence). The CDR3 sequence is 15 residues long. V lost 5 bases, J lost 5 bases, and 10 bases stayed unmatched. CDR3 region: CASSGGSGGVETQYF. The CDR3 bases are TGTGCCAGCAGCGGTGGGAGCGGGGGAGTTGAGACCCAGTACTTC.

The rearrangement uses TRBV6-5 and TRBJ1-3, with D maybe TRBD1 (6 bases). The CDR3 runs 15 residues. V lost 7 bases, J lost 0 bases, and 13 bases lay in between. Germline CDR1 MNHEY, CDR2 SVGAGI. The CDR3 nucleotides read TGTGCCAGCACCGAGGGGGGGATCTCTGGAAACACCATATATTTT. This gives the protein CASTEGGISGNTIYF.

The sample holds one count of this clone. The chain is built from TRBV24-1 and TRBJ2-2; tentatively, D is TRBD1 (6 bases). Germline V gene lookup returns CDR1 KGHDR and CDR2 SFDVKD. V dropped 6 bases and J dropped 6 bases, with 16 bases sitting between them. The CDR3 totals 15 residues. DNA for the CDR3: TGTGCCACCAGTAAGGATTTAACAGGGTCCGGGGAGCTGTTTTTT. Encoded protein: CATSKDLTGSGELFF.

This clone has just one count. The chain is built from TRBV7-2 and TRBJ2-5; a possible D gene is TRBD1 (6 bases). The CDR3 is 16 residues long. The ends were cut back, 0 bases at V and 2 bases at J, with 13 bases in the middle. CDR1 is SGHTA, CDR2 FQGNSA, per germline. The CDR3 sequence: CASSLARTASQETQYF. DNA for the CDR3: TGTGCCAGCAGCTTAGCCCGGACAGCTTCTCAAGAGACCCAGTACTTC. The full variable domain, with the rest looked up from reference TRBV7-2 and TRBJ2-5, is GAGVSQSPSNKVTEKGKDVELRCDPISGHTALYWYRQSLGQGLEFLIYFQGNSAPDKSGLPSDRFSAERTGGSVSTLTIQRTQQEDSAVYLCASSLARTASQETQYFGPGTRLLVL.

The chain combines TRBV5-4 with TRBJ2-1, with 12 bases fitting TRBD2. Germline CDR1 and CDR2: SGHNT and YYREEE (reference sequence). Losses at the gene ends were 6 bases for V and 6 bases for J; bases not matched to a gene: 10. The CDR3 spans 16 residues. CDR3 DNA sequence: TGTGCCAGCAAGTCGGCTAGCGGGGGGGTGGGCAATGAGCAGTTCTTC. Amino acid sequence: CASKSASGGVGNEQFF.

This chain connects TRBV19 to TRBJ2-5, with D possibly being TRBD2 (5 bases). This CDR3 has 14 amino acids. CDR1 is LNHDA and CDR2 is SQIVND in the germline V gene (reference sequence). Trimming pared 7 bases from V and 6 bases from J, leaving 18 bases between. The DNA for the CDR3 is TGTGCCAGTAATCCCGTGGCAGGAGGAAAGACCCAGTACTTC. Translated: CASNPVAGGKTQYF.

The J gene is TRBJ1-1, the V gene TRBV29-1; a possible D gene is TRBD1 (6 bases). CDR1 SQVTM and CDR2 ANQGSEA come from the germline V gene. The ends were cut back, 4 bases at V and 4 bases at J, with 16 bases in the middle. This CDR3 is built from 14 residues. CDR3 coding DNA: TGCAGCGTTGGGCCAGGGGTTTCGCCCACTGAAGCTTTCTTT. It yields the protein CSVGPGVSPTEAFF.

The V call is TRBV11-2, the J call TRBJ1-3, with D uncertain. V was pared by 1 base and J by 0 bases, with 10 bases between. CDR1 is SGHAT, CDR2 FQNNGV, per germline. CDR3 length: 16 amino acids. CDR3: CASSLVAGNSGNTIYF. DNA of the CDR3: TGTGCCAGCAGCTTAGTTGCGGGGAACTCTGGAAACACCATATATTTT. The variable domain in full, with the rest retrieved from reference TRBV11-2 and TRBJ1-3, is EAGVAQSPRYKIIEKRQSVAFWCNPISGHATLYWYQQILGQGPKLLIQFQNNGVVDDSQLPKDRFSAERLKGVDSTLKIQPAKLEDSAVYLCASSLVAGNSGNTIYFGEGSWLTVV.

The CDR3 DNA is TGTGCCAGTAGTATGGGGGGGAGCCCGGGGCCCCAGCATTTT. It yields the protein CASSMGGSPGPQHF. This chain uses TRBV19 with TRBJ1-5; the D gene is possibly TRBD1 (5 bases). Germline loops: CDR1 LNHDA, CDR2 SQIVND (reference sequence). The CDR3 consists of 14 residues. The V and J ends lost 3 bases and 9 bases respectively, with 15 bases between them.

This CDR3 reads CASSLMKGPTLSSYNEQFF. Written as DNA, the CDR3 is TGTGCCAGCAGCTTGATGAAGGGGCCTACACTCAGCTCCTACAATGAGCAGTTCTTC. This chain links TRBV5-6 with TRBJ2-1, with D tentatively TRBD1 (5 bases). Trimming pared 1 base from V and 0 bases from J, leaving 20 bases between. The germline CDR1 and CDR2 sequences are SGHDT and YYEEEE. The CDR3 has 19 amino acids.

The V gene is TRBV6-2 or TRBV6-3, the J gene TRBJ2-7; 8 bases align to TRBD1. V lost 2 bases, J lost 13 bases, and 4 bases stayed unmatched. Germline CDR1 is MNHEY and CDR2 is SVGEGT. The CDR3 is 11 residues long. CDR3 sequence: CASSYQGAYYF. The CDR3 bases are TGTGCCAGCAGTTACCAGGGGGCCTATTACTTC.

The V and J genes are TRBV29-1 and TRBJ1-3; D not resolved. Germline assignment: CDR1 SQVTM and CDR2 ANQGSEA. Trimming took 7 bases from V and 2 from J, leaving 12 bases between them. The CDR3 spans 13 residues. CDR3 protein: CSGGNGPGNTIYF. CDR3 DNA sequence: TGCAGCGGCGGGAACGGGCCTGGAAACACCATATATTTT.

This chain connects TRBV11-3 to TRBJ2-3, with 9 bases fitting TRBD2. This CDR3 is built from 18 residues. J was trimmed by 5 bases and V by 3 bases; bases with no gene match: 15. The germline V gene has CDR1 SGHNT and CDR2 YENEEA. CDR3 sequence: CASSFGVGGGGAGDTQYF. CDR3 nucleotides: TGTGCCAGCAGCTTTGGCGTCGGCGGGGGGGGCGCGGGAGATACGCAGTATTTT.

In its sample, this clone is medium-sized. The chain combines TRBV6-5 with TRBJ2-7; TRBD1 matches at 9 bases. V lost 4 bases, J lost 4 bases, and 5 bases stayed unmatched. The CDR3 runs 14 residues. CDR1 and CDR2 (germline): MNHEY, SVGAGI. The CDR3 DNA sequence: TGTGCCAGCAGTTTCGGACAGGGGAAATACGAGCAGTACTTC. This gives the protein CASSFGQGKYEQYF.

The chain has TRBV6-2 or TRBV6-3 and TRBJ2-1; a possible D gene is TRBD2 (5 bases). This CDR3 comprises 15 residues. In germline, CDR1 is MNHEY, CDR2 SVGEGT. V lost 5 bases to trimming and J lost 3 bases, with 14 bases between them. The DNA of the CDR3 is TGTGCCAGCAGTAGAAGCGGATCCTACTACAATGAGCAGTTCTTC. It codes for CASSRSGSYYNEQFF.